This T cell receptor beta chain came from a study of blood T cell repertoires in COVID-19. Study processing details: Quantification of nucleated cells was approximated via reference gene primer amplification. Profiled with immunoSEQ multiplex PCR; TCRdb holds only in-frame clones, not every one. V and J calls and clone size follow that table, whereas D and trimming were derived from the DNA. The profile shows roughly 160,000 clones, around 87% of them singletons. CDR3 size: 15 residues. V gave up 5 bases and J gave up 4 bases; unmatched junction bases: 11. Germline assignment: CDR1 MDHEN and CDR2 SYDVKM.

This TCR derives from a man aged 55 to 69 with COVID-19, enrolled during active disease. This chain joins TRBV28 and TRBJ2-7, with 7 bases that match TRBD1. Sequenced sample: peripheral blood. The CDR3 nucleotides read TGTGCCAGCAGTGACCCTCACAGGGGTGGTTACGAGCAGTACTTC. This gives the protein CASSDPHRGGYEQYF. Full variable domain (remainder filled in from reference TRBV28 and TRBJ2-7): DVKVTQSSRYLVKRTGEKVFLECVQDMDHENMFWYRQDPGLGLRLIYFSYDVKMKEKGDIPEGYSVSREKKERFSLILESASTNQTSMYLCASSDPHRGGYEQYFGPGTRLTVT.